This record covers a single TCR beta chain. There is no known antigen for this receptor. No much larger clone exists at a distance of one base, and base qualities are not known. This specimen comes from a study of T cells after yellow fever vaccination (dated by TCRdb to between 2017 and 2020). Looking at the study overall: The SMART-Seq v4 Ultra Low Input RNA kit was used to prepare libraries from fractions with low cell numbers. Bulk TCR alpha and beta repertoires were sequenced longitudinally to track T-cell clones before and after primary and booster YFV17D yellow fever vaccination. Blood samples were taken at several timepoints before and after primary and secondary immunization, and bulk PBMC replicates and cell subsets were isolated. Two healthy male donors, one aged 18 to 30 and one aged 30 to 39 years, were included in the cohort. The study at large found these results: Because only two donors were included in the study, the extent to which the findings can be generalized is limited. Computational filtering was required because FACS-sorted repertoires could contain abundant contaminating clonotypes from the bulk population. A small share of clonotypes was detected in both CD4 and CD8 compartments, with the overlap likely arising from convergent recombination. Compared with the primary T-cell response, the secondary T-cell response was weaker but faster, peaking on day 5 rather than day 15. Most clones expanded after primary vaccination were re-detected after the booster (approximately 95% of CD4 and 80% to 90% of CD8), suggesting broad memory maintenance.

Synthesis of TCR cDNA relied on 5'RACE template switching, a step that introduced a universal primer site along with unique molecular identifiers. cDNA synthesis was primed from both the TCR alpha and TCR beta constant segments. Library amplification involved two PCR steps, and the second step added sample barcodes and sequencing adapters. Sequencing of libraries was done on Illumina HiSeq 2500 (2x100 bp) or NovaSeq (2x150 bp). As for how the authors treated the data: MIGEC handled demultiplexing of reads and collapsing into UMI consensus sequences, while MiXCR performed V(D)J alignment. Clonotypes responding to the vaccine were identified with edgeR on replicate PBMC samples, with the criteria of FDR below 0.01 and a log2 fold change above 5 up to day 15. Each bulk clonotype received a CD4 or CD8 identity based on whether the sequenced CD4 or CD8 repertoire contained that clonotype at higher abundance. The public reads were run again by TCRdb, first through fastp at Q25 and then through MiXCR, and only productive beta chains were kept. Rows matching on CDR3 protein sequence are summarized as one entry with the most common DNA and genes. The V and J calls, along with clone size, are taken from TCRdb and not from the paper's own processing. The table for this sample lists a few hundred thousand distinct CDR3 sequences; roughly 11% of them were counted only once. Of the sample, roughly 18% is held by the ten largest clones.

The treatment or condition label corresponds to: live attenuated yellow fever vaccine strain. At every blood-draw timepoint, two biological replicates of bulk PBMCs were collected. PBMCs were isolated from peripheral blood using a standard Ficoll-Paque protocol. RNA was extracted with TriZol from bulk PBMCs, CD4 and CD8 fractions, and dextramer-positive and dextramer-negative fractions. The CDR3 sequence holds 15 residues, the cysteine and phenylalanine included. CDR3 DNA only is kept here, 45 bases in frame from base 1. CDR1 and CDR2 were assigned from the germline V gene (reference sequence) as LNHNV and YYDKDF. V is pared back by 0 bases and J by 5 bases, with 13 bases lying between the germline termini.

This TCR came from a man between 18 and 29 years old who received the YFV17D yellow fever vaccine. This material consisted of PBMCs, taken on the day of the first yellow fever vaccination. This chain joins TRBV15 to TRBJ2-5; tentative D gene TRBD1, with 6 bases matching. The CDR3 corresponds to CATSRENRDLETQYF. In nucleotide form, the sequence is TGTGCCACCAGCAGAGAGAACAGGGATCTGGAGACCCAGTACTTC.